The entry below describes one T cell receptor (beta chain). Antigen: not known. cDNA libraries of TCR beta carried unique molecular identifiers. A single record per CDR3 protein comes from TCRdb applying MiXCR to the PCR reads. The data hold about 540,000 distinct CDR3 sequences, with about a third observed a single time. This entry comes from a study of post-analysis software for immune sequencing data. General study points: Pronounced co-clustering by F measure was evident among identically batched samples.

This sequence was found in a girl under 18 with multiple sclerosis. The sample taken for sequencing was blood.

The CDR3 spells CAISPQGGLASTNEKLFF. As DNA, the CDR3 is TGTGCCATCAGTCCCCAGGGGGGTCTAGCCTCAACTAATGAAAAACTGTTTTTT. The V gene is TRBV10-3, the J gene TRBJ1-4; 7 bases fit TRBD1. CDR1 is ENHRY and CDR2 is SYGVKD in the germline V gene. J was trimmed by 0 bases and V by 5 bases; bases with no gene match: 12. The CDR3 has 18 residues.